The sequence of this T cell receptor beta chain was determined in a study of blood T cell repertoires in COVID-19. The CDR3 length is 14 residues. Germline loops: CDR1 MNHEY, CDR2 SVGAGI. Trimming took 7 bases from V and 5 from J, leaving 17 bases between them. Repertoires were generated with immunoSEQ multiplex PCR, while TCRdb's copy carries only in-frame clones and drops some. The data contain some 400,000 clones, around 87% of them singletons. The origin of this receptor is a woman between 55 and 75 years old with COVID-19, enrolled during active disease. This chain connects TRBV6-5 to TRBJ1-2, with D perhaps TRBD1 (6 bases). The sample consisted of peripheral blood. CDR3 sequence: CASTLDSLPYGYTF. CDR3 coding DNA: TGTGCCAGCACCCTGGACAGTTTGCCTTATGGCTACACCTTC.